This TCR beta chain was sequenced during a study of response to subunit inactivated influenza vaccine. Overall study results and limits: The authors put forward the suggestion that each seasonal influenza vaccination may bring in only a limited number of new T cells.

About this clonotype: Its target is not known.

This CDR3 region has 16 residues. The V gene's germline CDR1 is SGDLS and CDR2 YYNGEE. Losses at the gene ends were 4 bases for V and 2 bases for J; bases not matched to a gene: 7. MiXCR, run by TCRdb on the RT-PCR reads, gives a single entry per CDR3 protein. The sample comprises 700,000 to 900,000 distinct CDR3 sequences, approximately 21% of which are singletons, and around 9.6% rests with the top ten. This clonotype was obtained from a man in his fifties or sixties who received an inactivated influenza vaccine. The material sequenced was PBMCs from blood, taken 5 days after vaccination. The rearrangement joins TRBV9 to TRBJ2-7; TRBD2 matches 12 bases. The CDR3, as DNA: TGTGCCAGCAGCCTAGAGAGGACTAGCGGGGCCTACGAGCAGTACTTC. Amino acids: CASSLERTSGAYEQYF. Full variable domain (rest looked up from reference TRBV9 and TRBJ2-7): DSGVTQTPKHLITATGQRVTLRCSPRSGDLSVYWYQQSLDQGLQFLIQYYNGEERAKGNILERFSAQQFPDLHSELNLSSLELGDSALYFCASSLERTSGAYEQYFGPGTRLTVT.